The clone carrying this T cell receptor (beta chain) was seen repeatedly, ten times or more. These data originate in a study of early T cells in non-severe SARS-CoV-2 infection. TCRdb fed the 5' RACE reads into MiXCR, producing one record per CDR3 protein. Of approximately 20,000 distinct CDR3 sequences detected, roughly 4% appear once; the ten largest clones hold about 1.6%. CDR3 length: 13 amino acids. Deletions cut 5 bases from V and 4 bases from J, with 9 bases between. Germline values: CDR1 WNHNN, CDR2 SYGVQD (reference sequence). This rearrangement joins TRBV10-1 to TRBJ1-5; the D gene is possibly TRBD1 (5 bases). The receptor comes from an adult who was a healthcare worker with PCR-confirmed SARS-CoV-2 infection or an uninfected control (not recorded which). Sequenced input: whole blood. The CDR3 DNA reads TGCGCCAGCAGTACAGGCTTGAATCAGCCCCAGCATTTT. The encoded protein is CASSTGLNQPQHF.